These 23 T cell receptor beta chains came from one sample sequenced in a study of blood T cell repertoires in COVID-19. Generated by immunoSEQ multiplex PCR, the TCRdb table keeps only in-frame clones and is missing some. Here the sample spans 380,000 or so clones, around 87% being singletons. The sequenced sample consisted of PBMCs or T cells enriched from blood (not recorded which). Every receptor here comes from a young man who had recovered from COVID-19.

The chain is built from TRBV10-3 and TRBJ2-3; D call uncertain. The V end lost 7 bases, the J end lost 0 bases, and 11 bases lay between the germline ends. Germline V gives CDR1 ENHRY, CDR2 SYGVKD. CDR3 length: 14 amino acids. The CDR3 sequence is CAINQASSTDTQYF. The CDR3 DNA reads as TGTGCCATCAATCAGGCTTCCAGCACAGATACGCAGTATTTT.

The V call is TRBV10-2, the J call TRBJ1-2; a weak D match, TRBD1 (6 bases). Germline V gives CDR1 WSHSY, CDR2 SAAADI. CDR3 length: 17 residues. V shed 7 bases and J shed 2 bases, with 23 bases lying between them. The chain's CDR3 is CASTPRGGEMGNYGYTF. The CDR3 nucleotides read TGCGCCAGCACCCCACGAGGGGGGGAGATGGGGAACTATGGCTACACCTTC.

This chain uses TRBV25-1 with TRBJ1-1; TRBD1 is a possible D gene (5 bases). Deletions cut 4 bases from V and 4 bases from J, with 10 bases between. The CDR3 consists of 13 residues. Germline CDR1 is MGHDK and CDR2 is SYGVNS. The CDR3 reads CASSAATVTEAFF. CDR3 coding DNA: TGTGCCAGCAGTGCCGCGACAGTCACTGAAGCTTTCTTT. Full variable domain (remainder filled in from reference TRBV25-1 and TRBJ1-1): EADIYQTPRYLVIGTGKKITLECSQTMGHDKMYWYQQDPGMELHLIHYSYGVNSTEKGDLSSESTVSRIRTEHFPLTLESARPSHTSQYLCASSAATVTEAFFGQGTRLTVV.

This clone showed up just once. The chain is built from TRBV6-2 or TRBV6-3 and TRBJ2-1; possibly TRBD1 for D (5 bases). This CDR3 contains 16 residues. The germline gives CDR1 MNHEY, CDR2 SVGEGT. The V end was cut by 5 bases, the J end by 7 bases, with 21 bases between. Here the CDR3 reads CASSNMRHLKGNEQFF. The CDR3 coding sequence is TGTGCCAGCAGTAACATGAGGCATCTCAAGGGGAATGAGCAGTTCTTC.

This chain links TRBV10-3 with TRBJ1-4; D unclear. This CDR3 comprises 13 residues. Trimming removed 11 bases at V and 11 bases at J, with 21 bases between. The germline V gene has CDR1 ENHRY and CDR2 SYGVKD. The CDR3 spells CASTNELGNKLFF. The CDR3 coding sequence is TGTGCCTCCACGAACGAACTCGGGAACAAACTGTTTTTT.

Regarding this clone: At one boundary the junction diverges from the germline segment, which might be a read error. The chain has TRBV7-9 and TRBJ2-7, with TRBD1 matching over 7 bases. Per the germline V gene, CDR1 is SEHNR and CDR2 is FQNEAQ (reference sequence). The CDR3 has 11 amino acids. The CDR3: CASSLAGQSLF. In DNA, the CDR3 is TGTGCCAGCAGCTTAGCGGGACAGTCTTTATTC.

The chain joins TRBV24-1 to TRBJ1-5; tentatively, D is TRBD1 (5 bases). V gave up 3 bases and J gave up 15 bases, with 14 bases separating them. The germline CDR1 and CDR2 sequences are KGHDR and SFDVKD. This CDR3 spans 12 amino acids. The CDR3 is CATSDGTQGWHF. The CDR3 DNA reads as TGTGCCACCAGTGATGGCACCCAGGGTTGGCATTTT.

This CDR3 reads CASSPEPPYEQYF. The CDR3 coding sequence is TGTGCCAGCAGCCCAGAACCCCCCTACGAGCAGTACTTC. The V call is TRBV9, the J call TRBJ2-7; no definite D call. Per the germline V gene, CDR1 is SGDLS and CDR2 is YYNGEE. There are 13 residues in the CDR3. V was trimmed by 4 bases and J by 2 bases, leaving 10 bases between them.

This clone was picked up a small number of times. The chain recombines TRBV9 with TRBJ1-1; D is possibly TRBD1 (6 bases). CDR3 length: 15 residues. Trimming took 3 bases from V and 6 from J, leaving 18 bases between them. Germline V gives CDR1 SGDLS, CDR2 YYNGEE. The CDR3 bases are TGTGCCAGCAGCGCATCGGGGCAGGGGAATTCTGAAGCTTTCTTT. Amino acid sequence: CASSASGQGNSEAFF. The whole variable domain, remainder taken from reference TRBV9 and TRBJ1-1, is DSGVTQTPKHLITATGQRVTLRCSPRSGDLSVYWYQQSLDQGLQFLIQYYNGEERAKGNILERFSAQQFPDLHSELNLSSLELGDSALYFCASSASGQGNSEAFFGQGTRLTVV.

The table lists this clone with a few counts. The CDR3 nucleotides read TGTGCCAGCTCCCGACAGGGGAATTCACCCCTCCACTTT. As protein: CASSRQGNSPLHF. This chain uses TRBV12-3 or TRBV12-4 with TRBJ1-6, with 8 positions matching TRBD1. V dropped 8 bases and J dropped 7; count of bases not matched to a gene: 4. The CDR3 consists of 13 residues.

The chain uses TRBV15 and TRBJ1-5, with a weak D call TRBD1 (6 bases). Trimming removed 3 bases at V and 2 bases at J, with 11 bases between. The CDR3 is 15 amino acids. The germline V gene has CDR1 LNHNV and CDR2 YYDKDF (reference sequence). The DNA for the CDR3 is TGTGCCACCAGCAGGGGGGCGCAAGGCAATCAGCCCCAGCATTTT. Residues: CATSRGAQGNQPQHF.

The CDR3 DNA sequence: TGTGCCAGCAGTTTTGGGGGGGCTTCAGAGACCCAGTACTTC. Its protein is CASSFGGASETQYF. The J gene is TRBJ2-5, the V gene TRBV27; D possibly corresponds to TRBD2 (7 bases). CDR3 length equals 14 residues. The V end was cut by 3 bases, the J end by 4 bases, with 12 bases between. Germline V gene data show CDR1 as MNHEY and CDR2 as SMNVEV (reference sequence).

V is TRBV7-8 and J is TRBJ1-2; 9 positions agree with TRBD1. Germline loops: CDR1 SGHVS, CDR2 FQNEAQ. The V segment lost 2 bases and the J segment 3 bases; nucleotides outside the gene matches: 7. CDR3 length: 16 amino acids. The CDR3 nucleotides are TGTGCCAGCAGCTTAAAGAGGGACAGGGTCGACTATGGCTACACCTTC. It encodes CASSLKRDRVDYGYTF.

The CDR3 reads CASRDGQGNNSPLHF. CDR3 nucleotides: TGTGCCAGCAGGGATGGACAGGGCAATAATTCACCCCTCCACTTT. The V gene is TRBV27, the J gene TRBJ1-6; TRBD1 matches at 8 bases. The trim removed 6 bases at V and 5 bases at J, leaving 6 bases unmatched. The germline V gene has CDR1 MNHEY and CDR2 SMNVEV (reference sequence). The CDR3 loop spans 15 amino acids.

This sequence joins TRBV2 and TRBJ2-1; 8 nucleotides line up with TRBD2. Germline loops: CDR1 SNHLY, CDR2 FYNNEI. Trimming at V came to 7 bases and at J to 6 bases, leaving 8 bases not matched to a gene. This CDR3 has 14 residues. Here the CDR3 DNA reads TGTGCCAGCAATCTCGGGACTAGATCCAATGAGCAGTTCTTC. Translation gives CASNLGTRSNEQFF.

The V and J genes are TRBV6-5 and TRBJ2-2, with D perhaps matching TRBD2 (6 bases). CDR1 and CDR2 from the germline V gene are MNHEY and SVGAGI. V dropped 2 bases and J dropped 6 bases, with 10 bases sitting between them. The CDR3 runs 14 residues. CDR3 DNA: TGTGCCAGCAGTTACGGAGGGTTCGCCGGGGAGCTGTTTTTT. This sequence encodes CASSYGGFAGELFF.

The chain recombines TRBV3-1 (or the pseudogene TRBV3-2) with TRBJ1-1; no firm D call. This CDR3 contains 14 residues. V lost 2 bases and J lost 0, with 7 bases in between. Germline V gene lookup returns CDR1 LGHDT and CDR2 YNNKEL (reference sequence). The CDR3, as DNA: TGTGCCAGCAGCCAATCCTCGTTGAACACTGAAGCTTTCTTT. Its translation is CASSQSSLNTEAFF.

In DNA, the CDR3 is TGTGCCAGCAGCTCCACCGGTGCCGGGACTTACTACGAGCAGTACTTC. Its protein is CASSSTGAGTYYEQYF. This rearrangement joins TRBV7-6 to TRBJ2-7; weak D call: TRBD2 (6 bases). Germline V lookup: CDR1 SGHVS, CDR2 FNYEAQ. The CDR3 is 16 residues long. Trimming removed 4 bases at V and 3 bases at J, with 19 bases between.

The chain combines TRBV10-3 with TRBJ1-1, with D unresolved. Germline V gives CDR1 ENHRY, CDR2 SYGVKD. The CDR3 is 14 amino acids. V shed 6 bases and J shed 0 bases, with 11 bases lying between them. CDR3: CAIRALSLNTEAFF. The CDR3 DNA follows: TGTGCCATCAGAGCTCTGTCCCTGAACACTGAAGCTTTCTTT.

This clone was seen once. Mismatch with germline at one junction end may stem from a read error. The V call is TRBV20-1, the J call TRBJ1-2, with unresolved D. Per germline, CDR1 DFQATT and CDR2 SNEGSKA (reference sequence). The CDR3 consists of 10 residues. For the CDR3, the DNA is TGCAGTGCTAGACCGTTACCGGTCGCCTTC. As protein: CSARPLPVAF.

The rearrangement links TRBV11-2 to TRBJ2-1, with a possible D match to TRBD2 (5 bases). Germline V gene sequence: CDR1 SGHAT, CDR2 FQNNGV. This CDR3 contains 15 residues. V was trimmed by 0 bases and J by 4 bases, leaving 10 bases between them. The CDR3 region is CASSLERASYNEQFF. For the CDR3, the DNA is TGTGCCAGCAGCTTAGAGAGGGCCTCATACAATGAGCAGTTCTTC.

This chain links TRBV5-6 with TRBJ1-6; weak D call: TRBD1 (5 bases). The CDR3 has 16 amino acids. Germline V gene data show CDR1 as SGHDT and CDR2 as YYEEEE. Trimming shortened V by 3 bases and J by 3 bases, and 13 bases separated the two germline ends. CDR3 in DNA: TGTGCCAGCAGCTCGGGGGGACTGGACTATAATTCACCCCTCCACTTT. Residues: CASSSGGLDYNSPLHF. The variable domain in full, completed from reference TRBV5-6 and TRBJ1-6, reads DAGVTQSPTHLIKTRGQQVTLRCSPKSGHDTVSWYQQALGQGPQFIFQYYEEEERQRGNFPDRFSGHQFPNYSSELNVNALLLGDSALYLCASSSGGLDYNSPLHFGNGTRLTVT.

The chain recombines TRBV2 with TRBJ1-2; D is ambiguous. CDR1 is SNHLY and CDR2 is FYNNEI in the germline V gene. V lost 1 base to trimming and J lost 0 bases, with 12 bases between them. The CDR3 contains 16 residues. CDR3 coding DNA: TGTGCCAGCAGTGAAGAGTCTGTGCGATCTAACTATGGCTACACCTTC. Translating gives CASSEESVRSNYGYTF.